This T cell receptor (beta chain) was documented in a study of T-cell reconstitution after alpha-beta-depleted transplantation in children. The TCRbeta library was prepared with unique molecular identifiers. TCRdb reprocessed the PCR reads via MiXCR and lists one record per CDR3 protein. The sample has around 680,000 distinct CDR3 sequences; 16% are singletons. V lost 1 base and J lost 8; bases outside the gene matches: 7. CDR1 is GTSNPN, CDR2 SVGIG, per germline (reference sequence). The CDR3 length is 13 residues. This clonotype was seen only once. The source material was PBMCs from the stem cell graft donor, sampled from the stem cell graft. This chain joins TRBV30 and TRBJ1-2; the match to TRBD1 covers 7 bases. The TCR originated in a human donor who donated a stem cell graft to a child with acute myeloid leukemia. CDR3: CAWSGQGVYGYTF. DNA of the CDR3: TGTGCCTGGAGTGGTCAGGGGGTCTACGGCTACACCTTC.